The sequence of this T cell receptor beta chain was determined in a study of blood T cell repertoires in COVID-19. Study-level background: The samples span acute and convalescent COVID-19 from the United States, Italy and Spain.

Data came from immunoSEQ multiplex PCR; TCRdb stores just in-frame clones and leaves some out. The profile shows about 40,000 clones, roughly 83% of them singletons. This CDR3 contains 15 residues. V trimming: 3 bases; J trimming: 6 bases; junction bases outside the gene matches: 9. Germline-derived CDR1 and CDR2 are ENHRY and SYGVKD. The chain combines TRBV10-3 with TRBJ2-7; TRBD1 matches at 9 bases. The sequence was obtained from an older woman with acute or convalescent COVID-19. Input material: peripheral blood. CDR3 in amino acids: CAISDWGQGPGEQYF. The CDR3 DNA reads as TGTGCCATCAGTGATTGGGGACAGGGCCCCGGCGAGCAGTACTTC.